One sample yielded the 21 T cell receptor beta chains listed below, sequenced in a study of blood T cell repertoires in COVID-19. Assay used: immunoSEQ multiplex PCR; TCRdb lists only in-frame clones, some missing. Of 88,000 or so clones in the sample, about 89% were seen once. The material sequenced was PBMCs or T cells enriched from blood (not recorded which). Receptors originate from a woman aged 50 to 60 with acute COVID-19.

The chain recombines TRBV9 with TRBJ2-6, with D possibly matching TRBD2 (6 bases). Germline V CDR1 and CDR2: SGDLS, YYNGEE. V lost 6 bases and J lost 3, with 13 bases in between. The CDR3 sequence is 15 residues long. This chain's CDR3 is CASTTRGDGANVLTF. CDR3 in DNA: TGTGCCAGCACCACGCGGGGAGATGGGGCCAACGTCCTGACTTTC.

The chain has TRBV2 and TRBJ2-2, with D possibly TRBD1 on 6 matching bases. There are 13 residues in the CDR3. From germline, CDR1 is SNHLY and CDR2 FYNNEI. Trimming removed 7 bases at V and 8 bases at J, with 14 bases between. This chain's CDR3 is CASTPQGVGELFF. Here the CDR3 DNA reads TGTGCCAGCACTCCACAGGGAGTTGGGGAGCTGTTTTTT. Variable domain in full (rest from reference TRBV2 and TRBJ2-2): EPEVTQTPSHQVTQMGQEVILRCVPISNHLYFYWYRQILGQKVEFLVSFYNNEISEKSEIFDDQFSVERPDGSNFTLKIRSTKLEDSAMYFCASTPQGVGELFFGEGSRLTVL.

The CDR3 here is CASSWDGTGAYEQYF. CDR3 DNA sequence: TGTGCCAGCAGTTGGGACGGGACAGGGGCATACGAGCAGTACTTC. This sequence joins TRBV27 and TRBJ2-7; 10 positions agree with TRBD1. This CDR3 contains 15 residues. After removal of 4 bases from V and 4 bases from J, the junction contained 7 bases not matched to a gene. Per the germline V gene, CDR1 is MNHEY and CDR2 is SMNVEV (reference sequence).

The gene calls are TRBV4-2 and TRBJ1-1, with unresolved D. CDR1 is LGHNA and CDR2 is YNFKEQ in the germline V gene. Deletions cut 0 bases from V and 5 bases from J, with 13 bases between. This CDR3 comprises 15 residues. The CDR3 DNA is TGTGCCAGCAGCCAAGATCCGAAACGTCGGACTGAAGCTTTCTTT. Its translation: CASSQDPKRRTEAFF.

The V call is TRBV27, the J call TRBJ2-7; perhaps TRBD2 as D (5 bases). The CDR3 sequence is 15 residues long. The ends were cut back, 4 bases at V and 2 bases at J, with 15 bases in the middle. Germline values: CDR1 MNHEY, CDR2 SMNVEV (reference sequence). CDR3 bases: TGTGCCAGCAGTTCCAGGCTTACTAGGACCTACGAGCAGTACTTC. Its translation is CASSSRLTRTYEQYF.

The chain couples TRBV19 to TRBJ2-3; 7 bases map to TRBD1. CDR3 length: 16 amino acids. With V trimmed by 3 bases and J by 3 bases, 9 bases remained unmatched. Germline assignment: CDR1 LNHDA and CDR2 SQIVND (reference sequence). The CDR3 loop reads CASSILPGQKTDTQYF. The DNA for the CDR3 is TGTGCCAGTAGTATCCTACCGGGACAGAAAACAGATACGCAGTATTTT.

V usage is TRBV11-2 and J usage is TRBJ1-1, with 7 bases that match TRBD1. Trimming cost V 1 base and J 2 bases; bases outside gene matches: 4. The germline CDR1 and CDR2 sequences are SGHAT and FQNNGV. The CDR3 sequence is 15 residues long. For the CDR3, the DNA is TGTGCCAGCAGCTTAGGAGGGGGCGTTAACACTGAAGCTTTCTTT. The encoded protein is CASSLGGGVNTEAFF.

The chain recombines TRBV30 with TRBJ2-5; perhaps TRBD1 as D (6 bases). Trimming pared 4 bases from V and 5 bases from J, leaving 14 bases between. Per the germline V gene, CDR1 is GTSNPN and CDR2 is SVGIG (reference sequence). The CDR3 sequence is 13 residues long. The CDR3 sequence: CAWTKQGFETQYF. In nucleotides, the CDR3 is TGTGCCTGGACGAAGCAGGGGTTTGAGACCCAGTACTTC.

V and J are TRBV5-4 and TRBJ2-3, with TRBD2 identical over 7 bases. Germline V gene data show CDR1 as SGHNT and CDR2 as YYREEE (reference sequence). The CDR3 covers 16 residues. After removal of 0 bases from V and 2 bases from J, the junction contained 6 bases not matched to a gene. The CDR3 sequence: CASSLGGKRDTDTQYF. The CDR3 DNA follows: TGTGCCAGCAGCTTGGGGGGAAAGCGGGACACAGATACGCAGTATTTT.

The chain joins TRBV4-1 to TRBJ2-3; 10 bases line up with TRBD2. J gave up 3 bases and V 4 bases, and 16 bases lay outside the gene matches. This CDR3 contains 19 residues. Germline assignment: CDR1 MGHRA and CDR2 YSYEKL. CDR3 protein: CASSLRFPLLAGFTDTQYF. In nucleotides, the CDR3 is TGCGCCAGCAGCCTCCGCTTTCCTCTACTAGCGGGATTTACAGATACGCAGTATTTT.

This sequence joins TRBV7-8 and TRBJ2-5; 9 bases match TRBD1. The CDR3 sequence is 15 residues long. Per the germline V gene, CDR1 is SGHVS and CDR2 is FQNEAQ. The junction had 7 bases not matched to a gene; V was cut back by 3 bases and J by 5 bases. The CDR3 region is CASSLGQGIGETQYF. CDR3 nucleotide sequence: TGTGCCAGCAGCTTGGGACAGGGTATCGGGGAGACCCAGTACTTC.

This chain joins TRBV27 and TRBJ2-3, with D possibly TRBD1 on 6 matching bases. V gave up 6 bases and J gave up 2 bases, with 12 bases separating them. The CDR3 length is 14 residues. CDR1 and CDR2 (germline): MNHEY, SMNVEV (reference sequence). CDR3 protein: CASSRDKNTDTQYF. Written as DNA, the CDR3 is TGTGCCAGCAGCCGGGACAAGAACACAGATACGCAGTATTTT.

This chain joins TRBV5-1 and TRBJ2-3, with a tentative D call TRBD2 (5 bases). CDR3 length: 15 residues. V lost 1 base and J 1 base, leaving 10 bases between the germline ends. CDR1 is SGHRS, CDR2 YFSETQ, per germline. This CDR3 is CASSLLDSRTDTQYF. CDR3 nucleotide sequence: TGCGCCAGCAGCTTGTTGGACTCTCGCACAGATACGCAGTATTTT.

This chain uses TRBV19 with TRBJ2-7; 8 bases map to TRBD1. Trimming cost V 5 bases and J 3 bases; bases outside gene matches: 6. Germline V lookup: CDR1 LNHDA, CDR2 SQIVND (reference sequence). This CDR3 has 14 amino acids. CDR3 DNA: TGTGCCAGTAGTGGACAGGGAAGAGGCTACGAGCAGTACTTC. This sequence encodes CASSGQGRGYEQYF.

V and J are TRBV23-1 and TRBJ2-1; 8 nucleotides line up with TRBD1. TRBV23-1 is designated an ORF whose function remains uncertain. Losses at the gene ends were 2 bases for V and 6 bases for J; bases not matched to a gene: 9. The CDR3 sequence is 16 residues long. The CDR3 bases are TGCGCCAGCAGTCAACCCCCTTCGACAGGGGTCAATGAGCAGTTCTTC. Amino acids: CASSQPPSTGVNEQFF.

This clone has only one observation. The chain carries TRBV11-2 and TRBJ1-3; TRBD1 is a possible D gene (6 bases). CDR3 length: 14 residues. V was pared by 5 bases and J by 4 bases, with 12 bases between. Germline lookup yields CDR1 SGHAT and CDR2 FQNNGV. CDR3 bases: TGTGCCAGCAGCCCAACAGGGTACGGAAACACCATATATTTT. It specifies CASSPTGYGNTIYF.

The chain combines TRBV5-1 with TRBJ2-1; possibly TRBD2 for D (6 bases). Germline CDR1 is SGHRS and CDR2 is YFSETQ. There are 15 residues in the CDR3. Trimming took 2 bases from V and 8 from J, leaving 17 bases between them. The DNA of the CDR3 is TGCGCCAGCAGCTTCGGGCAGCCGGGGGTGGATGAGCAGTTCTTC. This gives the protein CASSFGQPGVDEQFF.

The chain employs TRBV3-1 (or the pseudogene TRBV3-2) and TRBJ2-7; 7 bases agree with TRBD1. Germline assignment: CDR1 LGHDT and CDR2 YNNKEL (reference sequence). The junction had 3 bases not matched to a gene; V was cut back by 4 bases and J by 3 bases. This CDR3 region has 13 residues. CDR3 residues: CASSLRDSYEQYF. Written as DNA, the CDR3 is TGTGCCAGCAGCCTTCGGGACAGCTACGAGCAGTACTTC.

The chain uses TRBV20-1 and TRBJ2-5; TRBD1 aligns across 7 bases. Germline V gene data show CDR1 as DFQATT and CDR2 as SNEGSKA (reference sequence). The CDR3 totals 14 residues. The V segment lost 3 bases and the J segment 0 bases; nucleotides outside the gene matches: 4. CDR3 DNA sequence: TGCAGTGCTAGTGAGGGGGCGAACCAAGAGACCCAGTACTTC. Protein product: CSASEGANQETQYF.

The V call is TRBV5-1, the J call TRBJ1-1; TRBD1 might be the D (6 bases). Between the trimmed V and J ends, which lost 4 bases and 4 bases, there was a span of 11 bases. Germline V gene sequence: CDR1 SGHRS, CDR2 YFSETQ. The CDR3 runs to 13 residues. CDR3 DNA sequence: TGCGCCAGCAGCCCCGGGGGGGCCACTGAAGCTTTCTTT. Encoded protein: CASSPGGATEAFF.

The chain employs TRBV19 and TRBJ1-2, with TRBD1 matching over 12 bases. After removal of 3 bases from V and 8 bases from J, the junction contained 10 bases not matched to a gene. Germline V gene lookup returns CDR1 LNHDA and CDR2 SQIVND (reference sequence). The CDR3 has 16 amino acids. CDR3 loop: CASSIRPGQGAPGYTF. CDR3 coding DNA: TGTGCCAGTAGTATCCGACCGGGACAGGGGGCGCCAGGCTACACCTTC.